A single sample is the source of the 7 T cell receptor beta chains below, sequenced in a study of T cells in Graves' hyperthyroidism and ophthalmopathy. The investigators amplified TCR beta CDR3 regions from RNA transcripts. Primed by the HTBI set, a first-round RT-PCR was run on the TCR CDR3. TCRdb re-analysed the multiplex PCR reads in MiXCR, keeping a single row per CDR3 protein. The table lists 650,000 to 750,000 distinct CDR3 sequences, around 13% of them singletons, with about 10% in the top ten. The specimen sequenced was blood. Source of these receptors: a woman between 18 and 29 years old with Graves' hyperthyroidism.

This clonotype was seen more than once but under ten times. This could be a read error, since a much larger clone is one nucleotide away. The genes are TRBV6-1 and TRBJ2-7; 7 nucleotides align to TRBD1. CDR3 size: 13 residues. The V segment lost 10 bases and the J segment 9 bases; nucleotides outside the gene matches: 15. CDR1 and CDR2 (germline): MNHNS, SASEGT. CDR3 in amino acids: CANSRDRSSGQYF. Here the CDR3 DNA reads TGTGCCAACTCCCGGGACAGATCCAGCGGGCAGTACTTC.

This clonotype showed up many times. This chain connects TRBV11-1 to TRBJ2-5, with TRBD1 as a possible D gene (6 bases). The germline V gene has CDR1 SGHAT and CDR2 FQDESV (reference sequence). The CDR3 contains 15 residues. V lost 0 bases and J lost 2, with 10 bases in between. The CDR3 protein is CASSLAGHLQETQYF. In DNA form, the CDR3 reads TGTGCCAGCAGCTTAGCGGGACACCTGCAAGAGACCCAGTACTTC.

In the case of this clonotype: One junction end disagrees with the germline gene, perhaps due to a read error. The CDR3 spells CSVVGRSYKQYF. The CDR3 DNA follows: TGCAGCGTTGTCGGACGGTCCTACAAGCAGTACTTC. V usage is TRBV29-1 and J usage is TRBJ2-7; D ambiguous. Germline V gene data show CDR1 as SQVTM and CDR2 as ANQGSEA. CDR3 length: 12 residues.

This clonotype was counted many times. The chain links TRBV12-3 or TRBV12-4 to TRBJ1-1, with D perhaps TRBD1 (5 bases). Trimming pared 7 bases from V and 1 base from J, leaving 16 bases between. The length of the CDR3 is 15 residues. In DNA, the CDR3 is TGTGCCAGCACCCTTTACGGGGGAGAGAACACTGAAGCTTTCTTT. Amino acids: CASTLYGGENTEAFF.

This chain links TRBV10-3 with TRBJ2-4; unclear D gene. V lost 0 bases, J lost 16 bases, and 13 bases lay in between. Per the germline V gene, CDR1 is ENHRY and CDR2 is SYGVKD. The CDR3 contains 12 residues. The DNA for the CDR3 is TGTGCCATCAGTGAGTCGAGAACAGAACCCTACTTC. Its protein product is CAISESRTEPYF.

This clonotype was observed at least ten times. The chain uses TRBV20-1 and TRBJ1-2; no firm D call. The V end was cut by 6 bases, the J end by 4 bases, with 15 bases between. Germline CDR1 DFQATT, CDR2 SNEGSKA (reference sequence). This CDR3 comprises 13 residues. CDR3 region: CSAQIGLRYGYTF. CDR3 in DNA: TGCAGTGCCCAGATAGGGCTCCGCTATGGCTACACCTTC.

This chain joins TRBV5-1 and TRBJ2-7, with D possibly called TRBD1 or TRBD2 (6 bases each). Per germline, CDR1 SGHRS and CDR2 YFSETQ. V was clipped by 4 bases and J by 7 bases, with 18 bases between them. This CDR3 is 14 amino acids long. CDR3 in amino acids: CASSPGDTGGEQYF. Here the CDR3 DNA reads TGCGCCAGCAGCCCGGGGGACACCGGTGGGGAGCAGTACTTC.